Following are 14 T cell receptor beta chains from one sample sequenced in a study of blood T cell repertoires in COVID-19. TCRdb's table, derived via immunoSEQ multiplex PCR, lists solely in-frame clones and lacks some. Of about 160,000 clones in the sample, less than 90% were seen once. The specimen sequenced was peripheral blood. The receptor source for this set is a woman aged 70 to 79 with acute or convalescent COVID-19.

This clone appeared a single time. CDR3 protein: CASSTGGSPLHF. CDR3 sequence (DNA): TGTGCCAGCAGCACAGGGGGTTCACCCCTCCACTTT. The chain couples TRBV2 to TRBJ1-6; 8 nucleotides line up with TRBD1. Germline V gives CDR1 SNHLY, CDR2 FYNNEI. The CDR3 loop spans 12 amino acids. Trimming took 6 bases from V and 9 from J; bases not matched to a gene: 1.

The J gene is TRBJ2-1, the V gene TRBV25-1; 8 bases match TRBD1. The V gene's germline CDR1 is MGHDK and CDR2 SYGVNS. This CDR3 region has 15 residues. Germline trimming cut 6 bases from V and 7 bases from J; bases unmatched to any gene: 11. The CDR3 loop reads CASSHLGQGRNEQFF. In DNA, the CDR3 is TGTGCCAGCAGCCACCTTGGACAGGGAAGAAATGAGCAGTTCTTC.

V usage is TRBV9 and J usage is TRBJ1-6; D gene uncertain. V was clipped by 3 bases and J by 4 bases, with 11 bases between them. This CDR3 is built from 15 residues. Germline assignment: CDR1 SGDLS and CDR2 YYNGEE. In nucleotides, the CDR3 is TGTGCCAGCAGCGCCACTGCGACTTATAATTCACCCCTCCACTTT. This translates into CASSATATYNSPLHF.

V is TRBV6-2 or TRBV6-3 and J is TRBJ2-1; 8 nucleotides line up with TRBD1. This CDR3 is built from 15 residues. Trimming at V came to 5 bases and at J to 2 bases, leaving 5 bases not matched to a gene. Germline V gene data show CDR1 as MNHEY and CDR2 as SVGEGT. CDR3 amino acids: CASSNRDRTYNEQFF. In nucleotides, the CDR3 is TGTGCCAGCAGTAACCGGGACAGGACCTACAATGAGCAGTTCTTC.

The CDR3, as DNA: TGTGCCAGCAGTTCTCCGGGGAAGCTAACTGGCTACACCTTC. Its translation: CASSSPGKLTGYTF. The V gene is TRBV6-6, the J gene TRBJ1-2; D call uncertain. CDR3 length: 14 residues. The germline gives CDR1 MNHNY, CDR2 SVGAGI (reference sequence). The V end lost 4 bases, the J end lost 7 bases, and 16 bases lay between the germline ends.

The chain is built from TRBV5-1 and TRBJ2-3, with 14 nucleotides matching TRBD2. The CDR3 sequence is 16 residues long. The germline V gene encodes CDR1 SGHRS and CDR2 YFSETQ. Trimming removed 4 bases from V and 6 bases from J; junction bases left unmatched: 7. The CDR3 DNA reads as TGCGCCAGCAGCATGGGACTAGCGGGAGATTTTGATACGCAGTATTTT. Amino acids: CASSMGLAGDFDTQYF.

This rearrangement joins TRBV7-8 to TRBJ1-1; tentative D call: TRBD1 (5 bases). V gave up 5 bases and J gave up 2 bases, with 12 bases separating them. Germline V lookup: CDR1 SGHVS, CDR2 FQNEAQ. The CDR3 is made up of 14 amino acids. The CDR3 DNA is TGTGCCAGCAGCCGGGGGAGATTAAACACTGAAGCTTTCTTT. This encodes CASSRGRLNTEAFF.

This clone was seen once. The V and J genes are TRBV29-1 and TRBJ1-4, with D maybe TRBD1 (6 bases). The CDR3 runs to 12 residues. Germline loops: CDR1 SQVTM, CDR2 ANQGSEA. Trimming left V 8 bases short and J 8 bases short, with 15 bases between. CDR3 DNA sequence: TGCAGCTCCTACAGGGAGGGGGAAAAACTGTTTTTT. Its protein is CSSYREGEKLFF.

The V and J genes are TRBV5-6 and TRBJ1-2; 7 positions agree with TRBD1. V dropped 4 bases and J dropped 4; count of bases not matched to a gene: 4. CDR1 and CDR2 from the germline V gene are SGHDT and YYEEEE. The CDR3 loop spans 13 amino acids. The CDR3 loop is CASSRDRAYGYTF. DNA for the CDR3: TGTGCCAGCAGCCGAGACAGGGCCTATGGCTACACCTTC.

This clone was seen only a few times. The CDR3 reads CASSLKPGTGTYEQYF. As DNA, the CDR3 is TGTGCCAGCAGTTTAAAACCCGGGACTGGAACCTACGAGCAGTACTTC. The rearrangement links TRBV27 to TRBJ2-7; a possible D gene is TRBD2 (6 bases). Trimming cost V 2 bases and J 2 bases, with 16 bases left between them. The CDR3 is 16 amino acids. Germline-derived CDR1 and CDR2 are MNHEY and SMNVEV (reference sequence).

The chain uses TRBV11-3 and TRBJ1-4, with 7 bases matching TRBD1. Germline assignment: CDR1 SGHNT and CDR2 YENEEA. The CDR3 runs to 13 residues. V shed 8 bases and J 12 bases; nucleotides not matched to a gene: 12. CDR3 region: CASQGDAEKELFF. DNA of the CDR3: TGTGCCAGCCAGGGGGACGCAGAGAAAGAACTGTTTTTT.

The chain recombines TRBV9 with TRBJ1-1; D is undetermined. The CDR3 contains 14 residues. Trimming shortened V by 0 bases and J by 8 bases, and 14 bases separated the two germline ends. CDR1 is SGDLS and CDR2 is YYNGEE in the germline V gene. The CDR3 reads CASSVAPNPSEAFF. The CDR3 nucleotides are TGTGCCAGCAGCGTAGCCCCTAACCCATCAGAAGCTTTCTTT.

The gene calls are TRBV30 and TRBJ2-2; D perhaps matches TRBD1 (5 bases). The CDR3 is 17 residues long. Looked up from germline, CDR1 is GTSNPN and CDR2 is SVGIG (reference sequence). V was shortened by 0 bases and J by 1 base, with 15 bases between the two germline ends. CDR3 region: CAWSVKKSRGNTGELFF. In DNA form, the CDR3 reads TGTGCCTGGAGTGTAAAGAAGTCAAGGGGGAACACCGGGGAGCTGTTTTTT.

This chain links TRBV3-1 (or the pseudogene TRBV3-2) with TRBJ1-6, with D perhaps TRBD1 (6 bases). The length of the CDR3 is 16 residues. Germline V gene sequence: CDR1 LGHDT, CDR2 YNNKEL (reference sequence). The V end was cut by 2 bases, the J end by 9 bases, with 17 bases between. This chain's CDR3 is CASSQIPDSISSPLHF. The DNA for the CDR3 is TGTGCCAGCAGCCAAATCCCGGACAGTATCAGTTCACCCCTCCACTTT.